Following are 6 T cell receptor beta chains from one sample sequenced in a study of T cells after yellow fever vaccination. TCRdb processed the 5' RACE reads anew with MiXCR; each CDR3 protein has one entry. This sample has 360,000 or so distinct CDR3 sequences; 9.5% to 13% occur once, and the top ten carry roughly 18%. Sequences were derived from PBMCs, sampled on the day of the first yellow fever vaccination. The receptors here all came from a young man who received the YFV17D yellow fever vaccine.

The genes are TRBV7-2 and TRBJ2-4; D may match TRBD1 or TRBD2 (5 bases each). V lost 4 bases, J lost 0 bases, and 7 bases lay in between. The length of the CDR3 is 14 residues. Germline-derived CDR1 and CDR2 are SGHTA and FQGNSA. The CDR3: CASSSGTAKNIQYF. The CDR3 region has the DNA TGTGCCAGCAGCTCCGGGACAGCCAAAAACATTCAGTACTTC.

There are many counts of this clonotype. The chain carries TRBV4-2 and TRBJ1-1; D not resolved. The CDR3 consists of 13 residues. The V end lost 2 bases, the J end lost 3 bases, and 7 bases lay between the germline ends. Germline CDR1 and CDR2: LGHNA and YNFKEQ. The CDR3 loop reads CASSQIGHTEAFF. The CDR3 DNA follows: TGTGCCAGCAGCCAAATCGGACACACTGAAGCTTTCTTT.

This clonotype was detected many times. J is TRBJ2-5 and V is TRBV7-8; D not resolved. V lost 1 base and J 5 bases, leaving 8 bases between the germline ends. Germline assignment: CDR1 SGHVS and CDR2 FQNEAQ. This CDR3 comprises 13 residues. Written as DNA, the CDR3 is TGTGCCAGCAGCTTAGGTCGTAGGGAGACCCAGTACTTC. Protein sequence: CASSLGRRETQYF.

The table lists this clonotype with many counts. V gene TRBV5-4 combines with J gene TRBJ2-3; D remains unclear. Trimming left V 1 base short and J 3 bases short, with 6 bases between. The germline V gene encodes CDR1 SGHNT and CDR2 YYREEE (reference sequence). There are 13 residues in the CDR3. CDR3 residues: CASSLLPTDTQYF. As DNA, the CDR3 is TGTGCCAGCAGCTTGCTACCTACAGATACGCAGTATTTT. The full variable domain, rest sourced from reference TRBV5-4 and TRBJ2-3, is ETGVTQSPTHLIKTRGQQVTLRCSSQSGHNTVSWYQQALGQGPQFIFQYYREEENGRGNFPPRFSGLQFPNYSSELNVNALELDDSALYLCASSLLPTDTQYFGPGTRLTVL.

This clonotype was found a few times. The genes are TRBV2 and TRBJ2-7; TRBD1 matches 8 bases. In germline, CDR1 is SNHLY, CDR2 FYNNEI. V was clipped by 8 bases and J by 3 bases; unmatched bases: 3. The CDR3 is 12 amino acids. The CDR3 DNA reads TGTGCCAGCCAGGGACAGGACTACGAGCAGTACTTC. Translating gives CASQGQDYEQYF.

This rearrangement joins TRBV25-1 to TRBJ2-1, with D possibly being TRBD1 (5 bases). Germline lookup yields CDR1 MGHDK and CDR2 SYGVNS. The ends were cut back, 1 base at V and 3 bases at J, with 13 bases in the middle. The CDR3 length is 16 residues. The CDR3 spells CASSESAGFHYNEQFF. The DNA of the CDR3 is TGTGCCAGCAGTGAATCGGCAGGGTTCCACTACAATGAGCAGTTCTTC.